A single sample gave rise to the 6 T cell receptor beta chains below, sequenced in a study of cytomegalovirus exposure and HLA in healthy donors. Use of 60 Vbeta and 13 Jbeta primers characterized the PCR. Produced via immunoSEQ multiplex PCR; TCRdb's table is partial and in-frame only. Of about 110,000 clones listed, more than 65% are singletons. Sequenced sample: PBMCs. The receptors originated from a woman between 45 and 60 years old in good health and CMV-seropositive.

The chain recombines TRBV9 with TRBJ2-1, with TRBD2 matching 7 bases. Trimming at V came to 0 bases and at J to 0 bases, leaving 6 bases not matched to a gene. The CDR3 extends over 17 amino acids. From germline, CDR1 is SGDLS and CDR2 YYNGEE. CDR3 nucleotide sequence: TGTGCCAGCAGCGTAGTTGGGGGGGGGTTCTCCTACAATGAGCAGTTCTTC. This codes for CASSVVGGGFSYNEQFF.

The chain joins TRBV19 to TRBJ1-2; the match to TRBD1 covers 9 bases. J gave up 6 bases and V 3 bases, and 2 bases lay outside the gene matches. CDR1 is LNHDA and CDR2 is SQIVND in the germline V gene (reference sequence). The CDR3 is made up of 13 amino acids. The CDR3 DNA follows: TGTGCCAGTAGTATTACAGGGGGCAATGGCTACACCTTC. Translated, it gives CASSITGGNGYTF.

This chain uses TRBV11-2 with TRBJ1-1; a weak D match, TRBD1 (5 bases). The CDR3 sequence is 13 residues long. Germline lookup yields CDR1 SGHAT and CDR2 FQNNGV. V was trimmed by 5 bases and J by 7 bases, leaving 14 bases between them. CDR3 loop: CASSPRAGGEAFF. DNA of the CDR3: TGTGCCAGCAGCCCCCGAGCCGGGGGTGAAGCTTTCTTT.

A few counts support this clone. The V and J genes are TRBV28 and TRBJ1-1, with TRBD1 matching over 8 bases. V shed 7 bases and J 4 bases; nucleotides not matched to a gene: 2. The CDR3 consists of 12 residues. Germline V lookup: CDR1 MDHEN, CDR2 SYDVKM. CDR3 region: CASTGGITEAFF. The CDR3 DNA reads as TGTGCCAGCACAGGGGGCATCACTGAAGCTTTCTTT.

The chain employs TRBV25-1 and TRBJ1-1; 9 bases align to TRBD1. CDR1 and CDR2 from the germline V gene are MGHDK and SYGVNS. The trim removed 6 bases at V and 1 base at J, leaving 3 bases unmatched. The CDR3 totals 14 residues. This CDR3 is CASSRTGANTEAFF. The CDR3 DNA reads TGTGCCAGCAGCCGGACAGGGGCGAACACTGAAGCTTTCTTT. The whole variable domain, remainder taken from reference TRBV25-1 and TRBJ1-1, is EADIYQTPRYLVIGTGKKITLECSQTMGHDKMYWYQQDPGMELHLIHYSYGVNSTEKGDLSSESTVSRIRTEHFPLTLESARPSHTSQYLCASSRTGANTEAFFGQGTRLTVV.

This chain joins TRBV5-1 and TRBJ2-2; D is possibly TRBD1 (6 bases). Germline V lookup: CDR1 SGHRS, CDR2 YFSETQ. The CDR3 has 16 amino acids. Trimming left V 4 bases short and J 4 bases short, with 17 bases between. CDR3 region: CASSTGQLLGTGELFF. CDR3 nucleotide sequence: TGCGCCAGCAGCACCGGACAGTTGCTGGGCACCGGGGAGCTGTTTTTT. Together with reference TRBV5-1 and TRBJ2-2, the CDR3 gives the full variable domain: KAGVTQTPRYLIKTRGQQVTLSCSPISGHRSVSWYQQTPGQGLQFLFEYFSETQRNKGNFPGRFSGRQFSNSRSEMNVSTLELGDSALYLCASSTGQLLGTGELFFGEGSRLTVL.